The present TCR beta chain was sequenced within a study of T cell changes during pregnancy in multiple sclerosis. Trimming cost V 2 bases and J 6 bases, with 7 bases left between them. The germline V gene has CDR1 SGHNT and CDR2 YENEEA. The CDR3 totals 13 residues. Profiling relied on immunoSEQ multiplex PCR, and the TCRdb table lists in-frame clones only, not all of them. This table holds 100,000 to 140,000 clones, 85% to 95% found once. The sequence was obtained from a female donor in good health, enrolled as a control in a pregnancy study. The sample here was peripheral blood, taken in the third trimester of pregnancy. The chain links TRBV11-3 to TRBJ2-2; D ambiguous. The CDR3 spells CASSLLEPGELFF. CDR3 in DNA: TGTGCCAGCAGCTTATTGGAGCCCGGGGAGCTGTTTTTT.